Ten or more counts support the clone carrying this TCR beta chain. Its cognate antigen is unknown. V was shortened by 5 bases and J by 6 bases, with 17 bases between the two germline ends. CDR3 size: 15 residues. Germline CDR1 reads MNHNS; CDR2 reads SASEGT. The entry originates in a study of regulatory T cells in long-lasting Graves disease. Findings and caveats of the study: Compared with new cases, persistent Graves' patients showed reduced TCR diversity. Segments TRBV28, TRBJ1-2 and TRBJ2-5 showed preferential usage in persistent disease.

Described time point: newly diagnosed GD, antithyroid drugs for less than 3 months. The TCR library was made from RNA that had been extracted from PBMCs in TRIzol. An endocrinology department in Xi'an, China, supplied the patients. Arm-PCR of CDR3 regions with iRepertoire HTBI primers generated TCR beta libraries. In TCRdb, the multiplex PCR reads were re-called with MiXCR into one record per CDR3 protein. This repertoire shows around 500,000 distinct CDR3 sequences, roughly 13% found once; its top ten account for 10%. These data are also associated with another study on T cells in Graves' hyperthyroidism and ophthalmopathy.

Sample: peripheral blood mononuclear cells (PBMCs), taken at new diagnosis, from a patient treated with antithyroid drugs. This TCR derives from a man aged 25-45 years with Graves disease. The V and J genes are TRBV6-1 and TRBJ2-1; a weak D match, TRBD1 (6 bases). The CDR3 DNA follows: TGTGCCAGCAGTCCAAGACAGGCCAAGGCCAATGAGCAGTTCTTC. This translates into CASSPRQAKANEQFF.